The sequence of this T cell receptor beta chain was determined in a study of spatial heterogeneity in lung cancer. V was trimmed by 3 bases and J by 11 bases, leaving 17 bases between them. Germline CDR1 reads LNHDA; CDR2 reads SQIVND (reference sequence). The CDR3 contains 15 residues. Described time point: sample taken at primary tumor resection. Material for sequencing was whole RNA from tumor, nontumor lung or frozen PBMC, left unsorted. A total of some 70 untreated early-stage non-small cell lung cancer patients served as donors. TCRdb fed the 5' RACE reads into MiXCR, producing one record per CDR3 protein. The table has around 20,000 distinct CDR3 sequences, over 15% seen once.

The genes are TRBV19 and TRBJ1-6; D possibly corresponds to TRBD1 (5 bases). The source is a male donor with early-stage non-small cell lung cancer. The sample was PBMCs, taken at surgery. The CDR3 DNA sequence: TGTGCCAGTAGTATGTTCGATGGGGGGAGGCCACCCCTCCACTTT. It is translated as CASSMFDGGRPPLHF. Full variable domain (missing parts from reference TRBV19 and TRBJ1-6): DGGITQSPKYLFRKEGQNVTLSCEQNLNHDAMYWYRQDPGQGLRLIYYSQIVNDFQKGDIAEGYSVSREKKESFPLTVTSAQKNPTAFYLCASSMFDGGRPPLHFGNGTRLTVT.